Listed here are 30 T cell receptor beta chains from one sample, sequenced in a study of Graves' ophthalmopathy and Graves' hyperthyroidism. CDR3 regions of TCR beta were amplified from RNA transcripts. The workflow started with a first-round RT-PCR run with HTBI primers and then moved on to a second-round multiplex PCR. TCRdb fed the multiplex PCR reads into MiXCR, producing one record per CDR3 protein. This table holds around 1.1 million distinct CDR3 sequences, less than 45% found once. The sequenced sample consisted of peripheral blood or thyroid tissue (not recorded which). The source is an adult man with Graves' hyperthyroidism.

This sequence joins TRBV11-2 and TRBJ1-3; D gene ambiguous. The CDR3 runs 16 residues. V was cut by 7 bases and J by 0 bases, with 16 bases left in between. Germline V lookup: CDR1 SGHAT, CDR2 FQNNGV. CDR3 protein: CASTRMAGASGNTIYF. In nucleotides, the CDR3 is TGTGCCAGCACCCGCATGGCGGGAGCCTCTGGAAACACCATATATTTT.

On this clonotype: The DNA is omitted, as the CDR3 cannot be located on it reliably, and the CDR3 follows TCRdb's listing. The chain has TRBV7-2 and TRBJ2-7; the table assigns TRBD1, which was not confirmed against the DNA. The CDR3 is 18 residues long, ends included. Germline V gene data show CDR1 as SGHTA and CDR2 as FQGNSA. This CDR3 is CASSIYLCSVDQGHEQYF.

The CDR3 loop reads CATSRDRYTGELFF. As DNA, the CDR3 is TGTGCCACCAGCAGAGACCGGTACACCGGGGAGCTGTTTTTT. This sequence joins TRBV15 and TRBJ2-2; D remains ambiguous. The CDR3 runs to 14 residues. Trimming took off 0 bases at V and 3 bases at J, with 5 bases between the two ends. CDR1 is LNHNV and CDR2 is YYDKDF in the germline V gene (reference sequence).

There are many counts of this clonotype. V and J are TRBV24-1 and TRBJ1-5; D remains unclear. The V and J ends lost 3 bases and 7 bases respectively, with 12 bases between them. CDR1 and CDR2 from the germline V gene are KGHDR and SFDVKD. This CDR3 has 14 residues. CDR3 residues: CATSDGEVWQPQHF. In DNA form, the CDR3 reads TGTGCCACCAGTGATGGGGAGGTTTGGCAGCCCCAGCATTTT.

As to this clonotype: A much larger clone sits a single nucleotide away, making a read error possible. CDR3 sequence reads: CASSLAVSMEYF. CDR3 DNA sequence: TGTGCCAGCAGCTTAGCTGTGTCGATGGAGTACTTC. The chain has TRBV11-2 and TRBJ2-7, with no clear D. The CDR3 has 12 amino acids. Germline CDR1 SGHAT, CDR2 FQNNGV. Trimming stripped 1 base from V and 11 bases from J, with 12 bases between.

The rearrangement links TRBV6-2 or TRBV6-3 to TRBJ1-1; D is ambiguous. Germline CDR1 MNHEY, CDR2 SVGEGT. V gave up 8 bases and J gave up 0 bases, with 13 bases separating them. The CDR3 is made up of 14 amino acids. The CDR3 region has the DNA TGTGCCAGCCTTGGTTGGGGATTGAACACTGAAGCTTTCTTT. It yields the protein CASLGWGLNTEAFF.

This clonotype has at least ten counts. The V gene is TRBV20-1, the J gene TRBJ2-6; no clear D. V gave up 4 bases and J gave up 0 bases, with 7 bases separating them. Germline CDR1 is DFQATT and CDR2 is SNEGSKA (reference sequence). This CDR3 region has 14 residues. The CDR3 loop reads CSATQSSGANVLTF. The CDR3, as DNA: TGCAGTGCTACGCAGAGCTCTGGGGCCAACGTCCTGACTTTC.

This clonotype has just a few counts. This chain joins TRBV18 and TRBJ1-4; D not resolved. The CDR3 covers 15 residues. The germline gives CDR1 KGHSH, CDR2 LQKENI. V gave up 3 bases and J gave up 5 bases, with 13 bases separating them. CDR3 sequence reads: CASSPREAYNEKLFF. As DNA, the CDR3 is TGTGCCAGCTCACCTCGGGAGGCGTACAATGAAAAACTGTTTTTT.

This clonotype was seen ten or more times. The V and J genes are TRBV10-3 and TRBJ2-6; D unresolved. V lost 6 bases and J 1 base, leaving 7 bases between the germline ends. CDR1 is ENHRY and CDR2 is SYGVKD in the germline V gene. The CDR3 loop spans 14 amino acids. The CDR3 sequence is CAIRSGSGANVLTF. CDR3 sequence (DNA): TGTGCCATCAGGAGTGGATCTGGGGCCAACGTCCTGACTTTC.

This clonotype was picked up many times. This chain uses TRBV12-3 or TRBV12-4 with TRBJ2-7; TRBD1 matches at 12 bases. The CDR3 length is 14 residues. V lost 6 bases, J lost 3 bases, and 3 bases stayed unmatched. DNA of the CDR3: TGTGCCAGCAGGGGGACAGGGGGCATCTACGAGCAGTACTTC. Translated, it gives CASRGTGGIYEQYF.

This clonotype has just a few counts. This chain links TRBV30 with TRBJ1-1; D remains ambiguous. Trimming pared 4 bases from V and 6 bases from J, leaving 9 bases between. This CDR3 contains 11 residues. The germline gives CDR1 GTSNPN, CDR2 SVGIG (reference sequence). The CDR3 DNA reads TGTGCCTGGATGTACCCGGCTGAAGCTTTCTTT. It translates to CAWMYPAEAFF.

This clonotype was detected many times. The rearrangement uses TRBV29-1 and TRBJ2-7, with D maybe TRBD1 (5 bases). This CDR3 comprises 12 residues. Germline V gene data show CDR1 as SQVTM and CDR2 as ANQGSEA. V shed 4 bases and J shed 6 bases, with 13 bases lying between them. CDR3 sequence reads: CSVVARASEQYF. As DNA, the CDR3 is TGCAGCGTTGTTGCCAGGGCATCCGAGCAGTACTTC.

In its sample, this clonotype was seen many times. This chain links TRBV19 with TRBJ2-2; 7 bases line up with TRBD1. Trimming took 4 bases from V and 4 from J; bases not matched to a gene: 12. The CDR3 runs 17 residues. CDR1 and CDR2 (germline): LNHDA, SQIVND (reference sequence). The CDR3 reads CASSTGTEHILTGELFF. The CDR3 DNA is TGTGCCAGTAGTACCGGGACAGAGCACATTCTCACCGGGGAGCTGTTTTTT.

To note about this clonotype: The missing conserved phenylalanine or tryptophan at the end of this CDR3 makes a read error likely. The DNA is omitted, as the CDR3 cannot be located on it reliably, and the CDR3 follows TCRdb's listing. The chain recombines TRBV25-1 with TRBJ1-6. The CDR3 is 15 residues long, ends included. CDR1 is MGHDK, CDR2 SYGVNS, per germline. CDR3: CASSGESSYNSPPHS.

In this sample, this clonotype turned up a few times. The CDR3 spells CASSIEQLSNQPQHF. The CDR3 region has the DNA TGTGCCAGTAGTATAGAACAGCTTAGCAATCAGCCCCAGCATTTT. The chain joins TRBV19 to TRBJ1-5, with D unresolved. Trimming cost V 0 bases and J 0 bases, with 6 bases left between them. The germline gives CDR1 LNHDA, CDR2 SQIVND (reference sequence). CDR3 size: 15 residues.

The gene calls are TRBV19 and TRBJ1-5; tentative D call: TRBD1 (5 bases). Deletions cut 8 bases from V and 6 bases from J, with 17 bases between. The CDR3 has 14 residues. Germline V gene lookup returns CDR1 LNHDA and CDR2 SQIVND (reference sequence). CDR3 DNA sequence: TGTGCCAGTTCTTGGACCGCCGGGGGTCAGCCCCAGCATTTT. Translated, it gives CASSWTAGGQPQHF.

This clonotype was detected ten times or more. The CDR3 DNA reads as TGTGCCAGCGGAGTTGACAGCAATCAGCCCCAGCATTTT. It translates to CASGVDSNQPQHF. The gene calls are TRBV9 and TRBJ1-5; D is unclear. With 7 bases removed from V and 1 base from J, the gap between germline ends came to 9 bases. CDR1 is SGDLS, CDR2 YYNGEE, per germline. The CDR3 has 13 residues.

This clonotype has a count of ten or more. V and J are TRBV14 and TRBJ1-2, with unresolved D. Germline V gives CDR1 SGHDN, CDR2 FVKESK. The CDR3 consists of 13 residues. Trimming removed 1 base from V and 5 bases from J, with 8 bases in between. CDR3 sequence reads: CASSQVQAYGYTF. The CDR3, as DNA: TGTGCCAGCAGCCAAGTGCAGGCTTATGGCTACACCTTC.

This clonotype was seen many times. V and J are TRBV20-1 and TRBJ1-1; D is ambiguous. Trimming removed 3 bases from V and 4 bases from J, with 12 bases in between. Germline values: CDR1 DFQATT, CDR2 SNEGSKA (reference sequence). The CDR3 consists of 13 residues. The CDR3 nucleotides are TGCAGTGCTAGCCGGGGTCGGGGCACTGAAGCTTTCTTT. This sequence encodes CSASRGRGTEAFF.

This clonotype was observed once. A much larger clonotype is one base distant, so this may be a read error. J is TRBJ2-7 and V is TRBV7-2; D ambiguous. The CDR3 loop spans 13 amino acids. V was cut by 2 bases and J by 5 bases, with 10 bases left in between. Germline values: CDR1 SGHTA, CDR2 FQGNSA. For the CDR3, the DNA is TGTGCCAGCAGCTTATCGAGCCGAGACGAGCAGTACTTC. This gives the protein CASSLSSRDEQYF.

This clonotype has ten or more counts. The chain links TRBV7-9 to TRBJ2-7; 8 nucleotides agree with TRBD1. Germline CDR1 and CDR2: SEHNR and FQNEAQ (reference sequence). The CDR3 is 18 amino acids. V lost 6 bases, J lost 2 bases, and 18 bases stayed unmatched. CDR3 nucleotides: TGTGCCAGCAGTACCACCGACCTAGGGACAGGTGGAACCTACGAGCAGTACTTC. Translation gives CASSTTDLGTGGTYEQYF.

The sample holds many counts of this clonotype. The chain carries TRBV7-3 and TRBJ2-7; tentatively, D is TRBD1 (6 bases). Trimming shortened V by 0 bases and J by 6 bases, and 9 bases separated the two germline ends. The CDR3 runs to 13 residues. CDR1 SGHTA and CDR2 FQGTGA come from the germline V gene. The CDR3 DNA sequence: TGTGCCAGCAGCTTAACGACAGGAGGCGAGCAGTACTTC. Translated, it gives CASSLTTGGEQYF.

J is TRBJ1-1 and V is TRBV15; the D is unclear. This CDR3 comprises 16 residues. CDR1 is LNHNV and CDR2 is YYDKDF in the germline V gene (reference sequence). Trimming took off 0 bases at V and 2 bases at J, with 13 bases between the two ends. The CDR3 region is CATSRDLRAQNTEAFF. CDR3 DNA: TGTGCCACCAGCAGAGATCTGAGGGCTCAAAACACTGAAGCTTTCTTT.

Points on this clonotype: This may arise from a read error, as a much more abundant clone is one base away. This CDR3 fails to terminate in the conserved phenylalanine or tryptophan, so it likely reflects a read error. This rearrangement joins TRBV11-1 to TRBJ1-1, with D possibly being TRBD1 (6 bases). The CDR3 extends over 14 amino acids. V lost 2 bases, J lost 3 bases, and 10 bases lay in between. Germline CDR1 SGHAT, CDR2 FQDESV (reference sequence). CDR3 DNA: TGTGCCAGCAGCTTACAGACAGGAGACACTGAAGCTTTCCTT. Its translation is CASSLQTGDTEAFL.

V gene TRBV7-7 combines with J gene TRBJ1-5, with D maybe TRBD1 (6 bases). V was clipped by 5 bases and J by 13 bases, with 21 bases between them. Germline V lookup: CDR1 SSHAT, CDR2 FNYEAQ (reference sequence). The CDR3 length is 14 residues. CDR3 loop: CASSGGLAGGTQHF. The CDR3 DNA reads as TGTGCCAGCAGCGGGGGACTAGCGGGGGGCACGCAGCATTTT.

The rearrangement uses TRBV10-3 and TRBJ2-3; no definite D call. This CDR3 contains 11 residues. Per germline, CDR1 ENHRY and CDR2 SYGVKD. Trimming stripped 10 bases from V and 0 bases from J, with 5 bases between. Here the CDR3 DNA reads TGTGCCAGTAAAAGCACAGATACGCAGTATTTT. Residues: CASKSTDTQYF.

This clonotype was observed at least ten times. This rearrangement joins TRBV20-1 to TRBJ1-2; D is unclear. Germline lookup yields CDR1 DFQATT and CDR2 SNEGSKA (reference sequence). V dropped 6 bases and J dropped 8 bases, with 13 bases sitting between them. The CDR3 runs 11 residues. CDR3 amino acids: CSASPYLGYTF. CDR3 sequence (DNA): TGCAGTGCCTCCCCCTACCTAGGCTACACCTTC.

This CDR3 reads CASREGTTRFSGANVLTF. In DNA, the CDR3 is TGTGCCAGCAGGGAGGGAACCACACGCTTCTCTGGGGCCAACGTCCTGACTTTC. The chain joins TRBV6-5 to TRBJ2-6; a weak D match, TRBD2 (6 bases). The CDR3 has 18 amino acids. V was clipped by 6 bases and J by 0 bases, with 18 bases between them. CDR1 MNHEY and CDR2 SVGAGI come from the germline V gene.

The V call is TRBV7-2, the J call TRBJ1-5; 11 nucleotides align to TRBD1. CDR3 length: 16 residues. V was pared by 5 bases and J by 3 bases, with 6 bases of the junction left unmatched. Germline V gene lookup returns CDR1 SGHTA and CDR2 FQGNSA. For the CDR3, the DNA is TGTGCCAGCAGCCAGGGACAGGGGGGTGCCAATCAGCCCCAGCATTTT. Residues: CASSQGQGGANQPQHF.

V gene TRBV6-2 or TRBV6-3 combines with J gene TRBJ2-5; D gene unclear. This CDR3 has 16 amino acids. Trimming took 0 bases from V and 2 from J, leaving 13 bases between them. Germline values: CDR1 MNHEY, CDR2 SVGEGT. CDR3 DNA: TGTGCCAGCAGTTACTCGAAGGCCCCAGCTCAAGAGACCCAGTACTTC. Protein: CASSYSKAPAQETQYF.